This TCR beta chain was sequenced in a study of a mutant IDH1 vaccine in newly diagnosed glioma. In the study overall: Initiation of the vaccine course occurred 4-6 weeks after radiotherapy alone, or alongside temozolomide cycles. Therapy received beforehand was radiotherapy, temozolomide, or both, with most patients given both. The study, taken as a whole, reports: Detectable vaccine-induced immune responses arose in about 93% of patients.

This clone has more than one count but fewer than ten. Its target is unknown. The method was immunoSEQ multiplex PCR; TCRdb's version includes in-frame clones alone and lacks a portion of them. Here the sample spans approximately 30,000 clones, roughly four fifths being singletons. V lost 0 bases, J lost 15 bases, and 15 bases lay in between. CDR3 length equals 13 residues. The germline V gene encodes CDR1 SNHLY and CDR2 FYNNEI. The time point denotes: week 35, safety follow-up. Vaccine doses each comprised 300 ug of mutant IDH1 20-mer peptide, with topical imiquimod. The sequencing here drew on PBMCs, taken from a glioma patient whose treatment included an IDH1 peptide vaccine. This TCR was sampled from a man aged 50-60 years with glioma. The chain employs TRBV2 and TRBJ1-5, with D unresolved. CDR3 DNA sequence: TGTGCCAGCAGTGAAGCGAGGCTTGGCTCAGGGCATTTT. The encoded protein is CASSEARLGSGHF.